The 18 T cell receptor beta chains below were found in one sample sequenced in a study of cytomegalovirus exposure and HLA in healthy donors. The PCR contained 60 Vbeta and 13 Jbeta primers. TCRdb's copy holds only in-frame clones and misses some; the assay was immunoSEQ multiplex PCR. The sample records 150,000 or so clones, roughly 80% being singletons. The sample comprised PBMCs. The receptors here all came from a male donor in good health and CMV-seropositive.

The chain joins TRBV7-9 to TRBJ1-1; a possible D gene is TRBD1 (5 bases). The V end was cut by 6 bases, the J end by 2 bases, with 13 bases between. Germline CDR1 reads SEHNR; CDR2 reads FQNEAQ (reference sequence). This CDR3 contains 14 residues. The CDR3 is CASSPSGGNTEAFF. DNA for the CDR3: TGTGCCAGCAGTCCTTCCGGGGGTAACACTGAAGCTTTCTTT.

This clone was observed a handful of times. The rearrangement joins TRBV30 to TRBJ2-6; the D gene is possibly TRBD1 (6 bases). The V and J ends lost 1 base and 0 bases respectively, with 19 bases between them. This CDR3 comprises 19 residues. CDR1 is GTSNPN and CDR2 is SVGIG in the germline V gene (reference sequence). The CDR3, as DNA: TGTGCCTGGAGTGCCATAGGACAGCTAACCACCTCTGGGGCCAACGTCCTGACTTTC. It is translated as CAWSAIGQLTTSGANVLTF.

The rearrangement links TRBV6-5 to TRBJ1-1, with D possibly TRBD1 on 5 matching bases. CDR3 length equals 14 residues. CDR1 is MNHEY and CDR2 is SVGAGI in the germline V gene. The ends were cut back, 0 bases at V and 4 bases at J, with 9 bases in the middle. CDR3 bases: TGTGCCAGCAGTTACTCGGCAGGGCTCACTGAAGCTTTCTTT. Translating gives CASSYSAGLTEAFF.

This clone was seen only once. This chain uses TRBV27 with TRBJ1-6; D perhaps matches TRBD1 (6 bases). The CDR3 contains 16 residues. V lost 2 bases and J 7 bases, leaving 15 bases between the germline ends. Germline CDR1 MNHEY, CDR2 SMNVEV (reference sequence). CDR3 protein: CASSLQGRGGNSPLHF. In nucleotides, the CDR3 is TGTGCCAGCAGTTTACAAGGGAGGGGGGGCAATTCACCCCTCCACTTT.

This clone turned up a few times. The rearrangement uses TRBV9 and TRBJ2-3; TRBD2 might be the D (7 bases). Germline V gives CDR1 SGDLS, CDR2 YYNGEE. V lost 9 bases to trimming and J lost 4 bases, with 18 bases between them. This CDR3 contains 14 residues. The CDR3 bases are TGTGCCACCAACCGGGGGGCTGACGCAGATACGCAGTATTTT. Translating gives CATNRGADADTQYF.

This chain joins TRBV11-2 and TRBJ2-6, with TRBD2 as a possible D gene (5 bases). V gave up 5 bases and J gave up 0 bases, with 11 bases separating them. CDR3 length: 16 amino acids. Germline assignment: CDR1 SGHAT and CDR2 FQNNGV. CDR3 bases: TGTGCCAGCAGCCTCCTCAGCGGCTCTGGGGCCAACGTCCTGACTTTC. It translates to CASSLLSGSGANVLTF.

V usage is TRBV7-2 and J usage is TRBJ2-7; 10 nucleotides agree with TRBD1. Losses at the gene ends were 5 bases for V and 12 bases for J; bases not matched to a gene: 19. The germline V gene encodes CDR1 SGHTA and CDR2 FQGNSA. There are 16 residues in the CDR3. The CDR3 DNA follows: TGTGCCAGCAGCGTCTCCGGGACAGGGGCTAAAAGACGGCGGTACTTC. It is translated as CASSVSGTGAKRRRYF.

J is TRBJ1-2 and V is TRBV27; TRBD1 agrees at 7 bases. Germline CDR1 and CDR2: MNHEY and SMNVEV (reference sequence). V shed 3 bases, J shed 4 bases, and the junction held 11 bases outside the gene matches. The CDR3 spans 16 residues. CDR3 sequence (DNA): TGTGCCAGCAGTTTGCTGGGACAGCGACCCTCCTATGGCTACACCTTC. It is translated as CASSLLGQRPSYGYTF.

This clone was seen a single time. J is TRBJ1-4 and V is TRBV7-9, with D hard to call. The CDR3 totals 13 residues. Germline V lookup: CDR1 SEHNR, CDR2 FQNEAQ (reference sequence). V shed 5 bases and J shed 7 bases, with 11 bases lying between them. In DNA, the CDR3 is TGTGCCAGCAGCGCGGCGGTCGGTGAAAAACTGTTTTTT. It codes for CASSAAVGEKLFF. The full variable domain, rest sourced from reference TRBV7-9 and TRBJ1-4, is DTGVSQNPRHKITKRGQNVTFRCDPISEHNRLYWYRQTLGQGPEFLTYFQNEAQLEKSRLLSDRFSAERPKGSFSTLEIQRTEQGDSAMYLCASSAAVGEKLFFGSGTQLSVL.

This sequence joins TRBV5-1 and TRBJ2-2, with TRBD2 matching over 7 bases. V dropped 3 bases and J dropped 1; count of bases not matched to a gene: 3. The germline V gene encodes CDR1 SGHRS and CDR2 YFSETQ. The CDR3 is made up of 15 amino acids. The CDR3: CASSSGGGNTGELFF. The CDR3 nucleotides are TGCGCCAGCAGCTCTGGGGGGGGGAACACCGGGGAGCTGTTTTTT.

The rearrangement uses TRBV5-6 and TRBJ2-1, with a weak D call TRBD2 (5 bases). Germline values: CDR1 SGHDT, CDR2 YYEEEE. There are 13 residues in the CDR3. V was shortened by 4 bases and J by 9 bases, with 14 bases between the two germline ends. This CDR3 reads CASSPGDGFEQFF. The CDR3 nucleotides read TGTGCCAGCAGCCCCGGGGATGGGTTTGAGCAGTTCTTC.

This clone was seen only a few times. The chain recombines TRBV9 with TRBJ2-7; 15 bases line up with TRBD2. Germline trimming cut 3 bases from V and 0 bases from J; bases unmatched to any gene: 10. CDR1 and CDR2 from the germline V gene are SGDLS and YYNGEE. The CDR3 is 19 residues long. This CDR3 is CASSGSWTSGRGSSYEQYF. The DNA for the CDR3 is TGTGCCAGCAGCGGTTCCTGGACTAGCGGGAGGGGGAGCTCCTACGAGCAGTACTTC.

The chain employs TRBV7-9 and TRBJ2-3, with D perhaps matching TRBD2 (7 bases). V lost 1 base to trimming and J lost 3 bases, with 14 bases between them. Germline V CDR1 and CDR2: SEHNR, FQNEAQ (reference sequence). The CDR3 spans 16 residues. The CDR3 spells CASSLGRGLTTDTQYF. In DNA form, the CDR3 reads TGTGCCAGCAGCTTAGGGCGGGGGCTTACGACAGATACGCAGTATTTT.

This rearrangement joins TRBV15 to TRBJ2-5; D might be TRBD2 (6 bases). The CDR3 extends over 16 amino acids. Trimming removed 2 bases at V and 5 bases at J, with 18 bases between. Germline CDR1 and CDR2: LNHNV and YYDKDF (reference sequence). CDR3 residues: CATSRTSPGSGETQYF. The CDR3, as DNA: TGTGCCACCAGCAGAACTTCCCCGGGGAGCGGGGAGACCCAGTACTTC.

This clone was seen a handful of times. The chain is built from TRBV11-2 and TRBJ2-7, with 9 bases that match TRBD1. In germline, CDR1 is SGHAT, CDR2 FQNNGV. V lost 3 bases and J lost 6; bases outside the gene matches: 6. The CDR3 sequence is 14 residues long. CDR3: CASSFFGQGSEQYF. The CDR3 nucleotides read TGTGCCAGCAGCTTCTTCGGACAGGGGAGCGAGCAGTACTTC.

CDR3 bases: TGTGCCAGCAGCTTAGAACCGGACAGGGCAACTAATGAAAAACTGTTTTTT. Its protein product is CASSLEPDRATNEKLFF. J is TRBJ1-4 and V is TRBV11-2; 8 positions agree with TRBD1. V lost 0 bases to trimming and J lost 0 bases; unmatched junction nucleotides: 3. This CDR3 has 17 residues. Germline lookup yields CDR1 SGHAT and CDR2 FQNNGV.

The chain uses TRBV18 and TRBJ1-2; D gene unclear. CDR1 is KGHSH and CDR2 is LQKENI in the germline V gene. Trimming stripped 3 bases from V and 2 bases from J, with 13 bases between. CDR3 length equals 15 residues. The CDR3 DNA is TGTGCCAGCTCACCCCTCGCGTTTGAGAACTATGGCTACACCTTC. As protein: CASSPLAFENYGYTF.

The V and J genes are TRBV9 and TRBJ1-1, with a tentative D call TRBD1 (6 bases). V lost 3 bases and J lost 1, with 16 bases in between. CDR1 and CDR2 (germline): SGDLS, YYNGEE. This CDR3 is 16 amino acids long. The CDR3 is CASSGYRESGNTEAFF. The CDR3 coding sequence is TGTGCCAGCAGCGGCTACAGGGAGTCAGGGAACACTGAAGCTTTCTTT.